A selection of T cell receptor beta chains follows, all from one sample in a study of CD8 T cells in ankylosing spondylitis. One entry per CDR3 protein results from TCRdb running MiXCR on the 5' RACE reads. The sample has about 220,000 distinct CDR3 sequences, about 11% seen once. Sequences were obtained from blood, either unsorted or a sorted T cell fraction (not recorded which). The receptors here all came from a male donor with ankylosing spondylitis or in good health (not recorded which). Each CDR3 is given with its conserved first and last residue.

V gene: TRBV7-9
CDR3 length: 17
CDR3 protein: CASSPLGGPGLNEKLFF

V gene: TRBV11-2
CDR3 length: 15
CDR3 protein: CASSLSRQANSEAFF

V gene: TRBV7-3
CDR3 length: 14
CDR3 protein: CASSPAGVYNEQFF

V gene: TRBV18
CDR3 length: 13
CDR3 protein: CASAQGLGYEQYF

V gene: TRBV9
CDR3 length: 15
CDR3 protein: CASSETTGDDSPLHF

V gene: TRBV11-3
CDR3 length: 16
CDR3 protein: CASSQRAGGSYNEQFF

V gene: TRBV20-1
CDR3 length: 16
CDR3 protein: CSARQVLAGGQETQYF

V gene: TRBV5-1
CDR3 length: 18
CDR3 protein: CASTPTTTGGGNTGELFF

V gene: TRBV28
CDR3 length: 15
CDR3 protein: CASSPIAPGNQPQHF

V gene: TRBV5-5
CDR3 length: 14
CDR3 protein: CASSLRAISYEQYF

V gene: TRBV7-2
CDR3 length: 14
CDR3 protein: CASSLEGGRETQYF

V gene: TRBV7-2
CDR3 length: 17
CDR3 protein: CASSSLVRTGAADTQYF

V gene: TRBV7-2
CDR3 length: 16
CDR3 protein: CASSLVPGDTNEKLFF

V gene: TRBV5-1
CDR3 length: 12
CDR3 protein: CASSSQQETQYF

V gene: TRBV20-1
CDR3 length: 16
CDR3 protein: CSASDDRGWSADTQYF

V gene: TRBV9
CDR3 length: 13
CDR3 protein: CASSVEFDYEQYF

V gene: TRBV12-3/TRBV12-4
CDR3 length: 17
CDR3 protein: CASSRTSGGPITGELFF

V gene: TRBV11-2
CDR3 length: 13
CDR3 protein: CASRPDGKETQYF

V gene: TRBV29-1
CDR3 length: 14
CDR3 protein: CSVEDHNRVYGYTF

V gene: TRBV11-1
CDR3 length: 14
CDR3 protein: CASSEQGTGNTIYF

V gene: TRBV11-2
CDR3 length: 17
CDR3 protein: CASSLGTGGGYNSPLHF

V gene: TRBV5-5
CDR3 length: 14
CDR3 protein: CASSLAGITYGYTF